The clone carrying this TCR beta chain was counted a few times. The antigen remains undetermined. The V and J ends lost 3 bases and 2 bases respectively, with 13 bases between them. The CDR3 loop spans 16 amino acids. Germline CDR1 KGHDR, CDR2 SFDVKD. This sample was taken from a study of CD8+CD57+ T cells in acquired aplastic anemia. Study-level findings and limits: The number of CD8+ CDR3 sequences shared by patients and controls was approximately 28.

The authors sequenced patients whose flow cytometry had shown CD8+CD57+ cell expansion. Both TCR beta VDJ combination and CDR3 sequence profiling were carried out. Genomic DNA was the template for this profiling. TCRdb re-called the reads through MiXCR, storing one row per CDR3 protein. Among around 210,000 distinct CDR3 sequences listed, 65% were seen once. The sample comprised sorted CD4+, CD8+, or CD8+CD57+ T cells (not recorded which) from PBMCs. The J gene is TRBJ1-3, the V gene TRBV24-1, with D perhaps matching TRBD1 (5 bases). The sequence came from a human donor with aplastic anemia. The CDR3 loop reads CATSDPSTVPGNTIYF. The CDR3 DNA follows: TGTGCCACCAGTGATCCTTCGACAGTTCCTGGAAACACCATATATTTT.